The sequence of this TCR beta chain was determined in a study of blood T cells in healthy people across ages. This clonotype was found many times. What it binds is unknown. PCR was performed a second time for about 7 to 12 cycles using a sample-barcoded 5' primer and a J-beta primer mix. Each of the cDNA molecules was tagged by a template-switch adaptor with 12 random nucleotides. TCRdb re-derived calls from the 5' RACE reads in MiXCR, one entry per CDR3 protein. The sample has roughly 900,000 distinct CDR3 sequences; roughly 52% are singletons. Losses at the gene ends were 6 bases for V and 3 bases for J; bases not matched to a gene: 8. CDR3 size: 16 residues. Study-wide findings and caveats: Fewer expanded clones and more diversity marked long-lived versus aged donors. Diversity estimated from one million T cells was considered an underestimate. Strong correlation was found linking TCR beta diversity to naive T cell percentage.

The source material was blood. This rearrangement joins TRBV12-3 or TRBV12-4 to TRBJ2-2; TRBD1 matches at 9 bases. The clonotype comes from a man aged 30-40 years in good health. The DNA of the CDR3 is TGTGCCAGCAGACCTCGGACAGGGGAGGACACCGGGGAGCTGTTTTTT. Encoded protein: CASRPRTGEDTGELFF.